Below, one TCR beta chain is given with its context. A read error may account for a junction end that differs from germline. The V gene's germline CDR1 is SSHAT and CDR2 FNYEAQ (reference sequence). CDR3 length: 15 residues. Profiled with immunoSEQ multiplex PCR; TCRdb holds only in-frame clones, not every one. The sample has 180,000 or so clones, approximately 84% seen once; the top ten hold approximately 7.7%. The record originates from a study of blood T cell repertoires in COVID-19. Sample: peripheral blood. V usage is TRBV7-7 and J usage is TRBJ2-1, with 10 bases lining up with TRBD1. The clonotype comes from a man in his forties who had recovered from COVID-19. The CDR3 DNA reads TGTGCTAGCAGCTTAACGGGACAGGGGACGAATGAGCAGTTCTTC. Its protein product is CASSLTGQGTNEQFF. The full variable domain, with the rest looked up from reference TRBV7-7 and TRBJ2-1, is GAGVSQSPRYKVTKRGQDVTLRCDPISSHATLYWYQQALGQGPEFLTYFNYEAQPDKSGLPSDRFSAERPEGSISTLTIQRTEQRDSAMYRCASSLTGQGTNEQFFGPGTRLTVL.